This T cell receptor beta chain was sequenced in a study of Ad26.COV2.S vaccination and SARS-CoV-2 variants. CDR1 LGHNA and CDR2 YSLEER come from the germline V gene. V lost 8 bases to trimming and J lost 0 bases; unmatched junction nucleotides: 9. This CDR3 spans 15 amino acids. This clone was recorded once. What it binds is unknown. Study conclusions and caveats: Compared with placebo recipients, vaccine recipients had higher spike-specific TCR breadth.

Indicated treatment: about 20 received Ad26.COV2.S at low or high dose, single or two shots; roughly five received placebo; per-sample allocation not given. Sample collection was performed on day 63 after the first vaccine or placebo injection. Clones were read by immunoSEQ multiplex PCR, and TCRdb kept only the in-frame ones, dropping some. This sample has about 350,000 clones; about 85% occur once, and the top ten carry about 3.3%. The receptor was isolated from a person between 18 and 59 years old who received the Ad26.COV2.S COVID-19 vaccine or a placebo. The material sequenced was peripheral blood, taken in a trial of Ad26.COV2.S vaccine versus placebo. The chain links TRBV4-3 to TRBJ2-7, with 8 bases that match TRBD1. In DNA, the CDR3 is TGCGCCAGCTCACCGGACAGGGCAACCTCCTACGAGCAGTACTTC. It is translated as CASSPDRATSYEQYF.